A selection of T cell receptor beta chains follows, all from one sample in a study of blood T cell repertoires in COVID-19. Assay used: immunoSEQ multiplex PCR; TCRdb lists only in-frame clones, some missing. The top ten clones hold around 5.5% of a sample with about 240,000 clones, over 80% of them seen once. The sample taken for sequencing was peripheral blood. These receptors originate from a human donor in a cohort sampled during active COVID-19. The CDR3 runs from the conserved cysteine through the conserved F or W. A D gene is named only where the DNA matches it firmly.

>.|TRBV5-1|TRBJ2-7
TGCGCCAGCAGCTTAAACAGGGTCGGCGAGCAGTACTTC
CASSLNRVGEQYF
>.|TRBV19|TRBJ1-1
TGTGCCAGTAGTATGCAGGGAAGTGGAACTGAAGCTTTCTTT
CASSMQGSGTEAFF
>.|TRBV29-1|TRBJ1-2
TGCAGCGTGCGGGAGGTCAGAGGGGATTATGGCTACACCTTC
CSVREVRGDYGYTF
>.|TRBV6-4|TRBJ2-3
TGTGCCAGCAGTGAAGCAAGCACCACAGATACGCAGTATTTT
CASSEASTTDTQYF
>TRBD1|TRBV5-6|TRBJ1-1
TGTGCCAGCAGCCGGCCGCTTTCCGGGACAGACGCTGAAGCTTTCTTT
CASSRPLSGTDAEAFF
>TRBD1|TRBV7-3|TRBJ1-1
TGTGCCAGCAGCATTACAGGGGGCGCAGGGTTCTCGGCTTTCTTT
CASSITGGAGFSAFF
>.|TRBV11-2|TRBJ2-5
TGTGCCAGCAGTTCTCACTCAGGGGAGACCCAGTACTTC
CASSSHSGETQYF
>TRBD1|TRBV30|TRBJ2-7
TGTGCCTGGAGTGTAATCCGAGGGACAGGGTTTATCGAGCAGTACTTC
CAWSVIRGTGFIEQYF
>.|TRBV6-5|TRBJ2-2
TGTGCCAGCAGTTCCCCCCAGGAGGCGAACACCGGGGAGCTGTTTTTT
CASSSPQEANTGELFF
>.|TRBV19|TRBJ1-3
TGTGCCAGTAGTTCGTGGGACATCTCTGGAAACACCATATATTTT
CASSSWDISGNTIYF